This T cell receptor (beta chain) was sequenced in a study of shared clonotypes between healthy human individuals (TCRdb year 2020). At the level of the whole study: The cohort included a few men and a couple of women between 18 and 49 years of age. For each donor, three plates each were used for CD4 naive and CD4 memory, two plates were used for CD8 naive, and one plate was used for CD8 memory. To estimate repertoire size and how much clonotype sharing occurs between individuals, the study deeply sequenced the blood TCR repertoires of 5 or 6 healthy adults. To increase sequencing depth and limit assay-specific biases, different laboratories used diverse techniques to prepare libraries and sequence TCR repertoires. Leukapheresis yielded between about 0.8 and 8.9 billion PBMCs per donor. Results and caveats for the whole study, not just this receptor: Compared with non-shared clonotypes, the clonotypes found in all four sorted-subset donors had higher generation probabilities. Pairwise subsampling indicated that sequencing depth was expected to affect the degree of clonotype sharing among donors. Across a handful of donors, approximately 4.9% of naive CD4, around 3.3% of naive CD8, about 2% of memory CD4, and over 0.35% of memory CD8 clonotypes were shared. Estimated clonotype richness was generally larger for naive than for memory subsets. Because the study included a small number of donors, the genetic and exposure-history diversity represented was limited. Incomplete sequencing was indicated by rarefaction of sorted-subset datasets, despite the large sequencing depth. Sampling was limited to blood, and TCR repertoires in tissue likely differ from TCR repertoires in blood.

Using the deep immunoSEQ assay, TCR CDR3 regions were amplified from genomic DNA by multiplex PCR. For each cell subset, the extracted genomic DNA was distributed evenly across all wells of several immunoSEQ 96-well plates, and each plate served as one replicate. For sorted subsets, 200 to 250 ng genomic DNA, equal to tens of thousands of T cell genomes, was loaded into each replicate PCR. Purified libraries were measured with a Qubit 3.0 fluorometer, size-checked on a Bioanalyzer 2100, and measured again with the KAPA Library Quantification kit. Each immunoSEQ 96-well plate was sequenced on its own single-read 150-cycle Illumina NextSeq 550 flow cell. Regarding the original processing steps: Because only junctional sequences without quality scores were contained in the immunoSEQ output, filtering matching that applied to full-length reads could not be performed. To assign V/J genes and CDR3, sequences were annotated against IMGT germline references using PyIR, a Python wrapper for IgBLAST v1.9. Reads were filtered out if the reads had weak V/J assignments (E-value above 1e-6), no CDR3, stop codons, out-of-frame junctions, or ambiguous translated residues. V3J clonotypes were defined as sequences sharing an identical inferred V gene, J gene, and CDR3 amino acid sequence. To compute the percentage overlap between repertoires, the number of shared unique clonotypes was divided by the size of the smaller repertoire. Richness of each repertoire was evaluated using RTK rarefaction, the Chao1 estimator, and Recon v2.1 estimates of unobserved clonotypes. For all TCRbeta clonotypes obtained by the gDNA method from a few donors, generation probabilities were computed with OLGA. The table comes from immuneACCESS by way of TCRdb, which keeps in-frame sequences with V and J called. Part of the clones is missing from these tables; in studies checked, under half for an unresolved V gene and the rest for unknown reasons. Clone size and the V and J calls come from that table; the DNA yielded D and trimming. This sample lists 330,000 or so clones; approximately 79% were detected once. 10% of the sample rests with the top ten.

Donors were healthy HIV-negative adults with no recently reported acute infections or vaccinations. Every donor was a Caucasian adult living in Nashville, Tennessee, USA. CD4+ T cells were enriched by magnetic negative selection; naive cells were then positively selected on CD45RA, and the negative fraction formed the memory subset. After blood collection by leukapheresis, PBMCs were isolated using Ficoll-Histopaque density gradient centrifugation and then cryopreserved in the vapor phase of liquid nitrogen. Analytical flow cytometry was used to check the purity and quantity of every magnetically sorted T cell population. Each sorted fraction had its genomic DNA isolated and then quantified by UV absorbance on a Nanodrop 2000c. To note about this clone: Its antigen specificity is not known. Base qualities are not provided; no much larger clone lies one nucleotide away.

CDR1 MNHEY and CDR2 SMNVEV were looked up in the germline V gene (reference sequence). Trimming removed 5 bases from V and 4 bases from J; the gene matches leave 5 bases unexplained. The CDR3 holds 16 amino acids from the cysteine to the phenylalanine. CDR3 DNA only is kept here, 48 bases in frame from base 1. The receptor's source is a man aged 25-45 years in good health. The chain is encoded by TRBV27 joined to TRBJ2-1; 13 of the junction bases match TRBD2. The specimen was memory CD4+ T cells sorted from blood. The sample's cell subset or site label, decoded: CD45RA-negative fraction. The encoded CDR3 is CASSTRTSGSYNEQFF. The DNA is as follows: TGTGCCAGCAGTACCCGGACTAGCGGGAGTTACAATGAGCAGTTCTTC.